One and the same sample provided the 30 T cell receptor beta chains below, sequenced in a study of blood T cell repertoires in COVID-19. Profiled with immunoSEQ multiplex PCR; TCRdb holds only in-frame clones, not every one. The sample yields about 87,000 clones, approximately 71% seen once. Sequenced input: peripheral blood. These receptors were obtained from a woman aged 50 to 60 with acute or convalescent COVID-19.

This clone has more than one count but fewer than ten. The chain uses TRBV5-1 and TRBJ1-3; TRBD1 might be the D (5 bases). The germline V and J ends were trimmed by 3 bases and 0 bases, with 7 bases remaining between them. Germline CDR1 and CDR2: SGHRS and YFSETQ. This CDR3 is 14 amino acids long. The CDR3: CASSYDSSGNTIYF. Here the CDR3 DNA reads TGCGCCAGCAGCTACGACAGCTCTGGAAACACCATATATTTT.

The chain employs TRBV12-5 and TRBJ2-7; TRBD2 matches 8 bases. This CDR3 comprises 19 residues. The ends lost 0 bases at V and 2 bases at J; junction bases unmatched: 15. Germline values: CDR1 LGHNT, CDR2 FRNRAP. The CDR3 DNA follows: TGTGCTAGTGGTTTGGTACTTAATCCCGGGACTAGAGAAACCTACGAGCAGTACTTC. It translates to CASGLVLNPGTRETYEQYF.

V gene TRBV19 combines with J gene TRBJ2-1; 9 bases fit TRBD1. Germline CDR1 LNHDA, CDR2 SQIVND (reference sequence). V dropped 5 bases and J dropped 10; count of bases not matched to a gene: 9. CDR3 size: 14 residues. The CDR3 here is CASSPGTGIGEQFF. The CDR3 region has the DNA TGTGCCAGTAGTCCCGGGACAGGGATAGGCGAGCAGTTCTTC.

The rearrangement uses TRBV6-5 and TRBJ1-5, with a weak D call TRBD1 (6 bases). Trimming shortened V by 6 bases and J by 0 bases, and 9 bases separated the two germline ends. The CDR3 consists of 14 residues. Germline V gene data show CDR1 as MNHEY and CDR2 as SVGAGI. The CDR3 bases are TGTGCCAGCAGACGGGACATTAGCAATCAGCCCCAGCATTTT. Translating it yields CASRRDISNQPQHF.

The chain has TRBV28 and TRBJ2-5; a weak D match, TRBD1 (6 bases). Germline V gene sequence: CDR1 MDHEN, CDR2 SYDVKM. Deletions cut 2 bases from V and 4 bases from J, with 14 bases between. This CDR3 contains 15 residues. The CDR3 DNA is TGTGCCAGCAGTTTAGGTACAGGGATAGGAGAGACCCAGTACTTC. Protein: CASSLGTGIGETQYF.

V and J are TRBV5-6 and TRBJ1-3; possibly TRBD1 for D (5 bases). With 0 bases removed from V and 2 bases from J, the gap between germline ends came to 18 bases. Germline values: CDR1 SGHDT, CDR2 YYEEEE. This CDR3 is 18 amino acids long. The CDR3 DNA sequence: TGTGCCAGCAGCTTGGCCGGGGCGGGGATAGCGCCTGGAAACACCATATATTTT. Residues: CASSLAGAGIAPGNTIYF.

This clone has a handful of counts. The chain carries TRBV24-1 and TRBJ2-7; 7 bases fit TRBD1. V lost 4 bases to trimming and J lost 6 bases; unmatched junction nucleotides: 5. This CDR3 is built from 13 residues. Per the germline V gene, CDR1 is KGHDR and CDR2 is SFDVKD. CDR3 sequence reads: CATSELSGGEQYF. DNA for the CDR3: TGTGCCACCAGTGAGTTATCAGGGGGCGAGCAGTACTTC.

The J gene is TRBJ1-1, the V gene TRBV5-1; D remains ambiguous. The germline CDR1 and CDR2 sequences are SGHRS and YFSETQ. Trimming shortened V by 1 base and J by 0 bases, and 13 bases separated the two germline ends. The CDR3 sequence is 16 residues long. The CDR3 region is CASSLIGGRMNTEAFF. CDR3 nucleotides: TGCGCCAGCAGCTTGATAGGAGGCAGGATGAACACTGAAGCTTTCTTT.

The CDR3: CASSFQGGPEKLFF. The DNA of the CDR3 is TGTGCCAGCAGCTTTCAGGGTGGTCCAGAAAAACTGTTTTTT. The genes are TRBV5-5 and TRBJ1-4; weak D call: TRBD1 (5 bases). V was shortened by 2 bases and J by 8 bases, with 13 bases between the two germline ends. The germline V gene has CDR1 SGHKS and CDR2 YYEKEE (reference sequence). This CDR3 has 14 amino acids.

The J gene is TRBJ2-1, the V gene TRBV9, with TRBD1 identical over 7 bases. The V segment lost 4 bases and the J segment 0 bases; nucleotides outside the gene matches: 4. The germline CDR1 and CDR2 sequences are SGDLS and YYNGEE. The CDR3 totals 15 residues. For the CDR3, the DNA is TGTGCCAGCAGCCAGGGACAGAGCTCCTACAATGAGCAGTTCTTC. It translates to CASSQGQSSYNEQFF.

This clone was found a few times. The genes are TRBV19 and TRBJ1-1; D is uncertain. The V gene's germline CDR1 is LNHDA and CDR2 SQIVND (reference sequence). The CDR3 has 17 amino acids. V was trimmed by 2 bases and J by 5 bases, leaving 21 bases between them. The CDR3 DNA reads as TGTGCCAGTAGTATAACGGGAATGAGGAAGTTACGGACTGAAGCTTTCTTT. Translated, it gives CASSITGMRKLRTEAFF.

The CDR3 loop reads CASSLLLAGNEQFF. CDR3 nucleotide sequence: TGTGCCAGCAGCTTACTACTAGCGGGGAATGAGCAGTTCTTC. This sequence joins TRBV7-2 and TRBJ2-1; 10 bases match TRBD2. The V gene end was trimmed by 2 bases and the J gene end by 7 bases; junction bases not matched to a gene: 2. CDR3 length: 14 amino acids. CDR1 is SGHTA and CDR2 is FQGNSA in the germline V gene.

The V gene is TRBV7-3, the J gene TRBJ1-2; TRBD1 might be the D (5 bases). Between the trimmed V and J ends, which lost 0 bases and 6 bases, there was a span of 17 bases. The CDR3 is 16 residues long. Germline values: CDR1 SGHTA, CDR2 FQGTGA. The CDR3 nucleotides read TGTGCCAGCAGCTTAACCCCCCGTGCAGGGAAGGATGGCTACACCTTC. Translated, it gives CASSLTPRAGKDGYTF.

This chain uses TRBV25-1 with TRBJ2-7, with D possibly matching TRBD2 (6 bases). Germline V gene sequence: CDR1 MGHDK, CDR2 SYGVNS. The CDR3 is 14 residues long. V was trimmed by 6 bases and J by 6 bases, leaving 18 bases between them. The CDR3 sequence is CASSESGAYPEQYF. The CDR3 region has the DNA TGTGCCAGCAGCGAGTCGGGAGCCTATCCCGAGCAGTACTTC.

The chain employs TRBV4-3 and TRBJ1-2, with D tentatively TRBD1 (6 bases). The CDR3 length is 15 residues. V was trimmed by 3 bases and J by 5 bases, leaving 16 bases between them. Germline V gene data show CDR1 as LGHNA and CDR2 as YSLEER. CDR3 loop: CASSQSTGSPYGYTF. The CDR3 nucleotides read TGCGCCAGCAGCCAGAGTACAGGGAGCCCATATGGCTACACCTTC.

V is TRBV4-1 and J is TRBJ2-3; TRBD2 might be the D (6 bases). The germline gives CDR1 MGHRA, CDR2 YSYEKL. The CDR3 has 17 amino acids. V was trimmed by 3 bases and J by 1 base, leaving 17 bases between them. In DNA form, the CDR3 reads TGCGCCAGCAGCCACCCCGCCGGGGGAGCCCGCACAGATACGCAGTATTTT. It is translated as CASSHPAGGARTDTQYF.

This sequence joins TRBV3-1 (or the pseudogene TRBV3-2) and TRBJ1-1; the D gene is possibly TRBD1 (5 bases). The V gene's germline CDR1 is LGHDT and CDR2 YNNKEL (reference sequence). The germline V and J ends were trimmed by 2 bases and 6 bases, with 10 bases remaining between them. This CDR3 has 13 residues. The CDR3 nucleotides are TGTGCCAGCAGCCAACGGGGGAGTTCTGAAGCTTTCTTT. Residues: CASSQRGSSEAFF.

The rearrangement joins TRBV30 to TRBJ1-4; possibly TRBD1 for D (6 bases). This CDR3 contains 13 residues. Germline assignment: CDR1 GTSNPN and CDR2 SVGIG (reference sequence). The germline V and J ends were trimmed by 1 base and 8 bases, with 11 bases remaining between them. CDR3 region: CAWSGTVHEKLFF. For the CDR3, the DNA is TGTGCCTGGAGTGGGACAGTCCACGAAAAACTGTTTTTT.

The V gene is TRBV4-2, the J gene TRBJ1-1; D not resolved. Trimming removed 3 bases at V and 4 bases at J, with 18 bases between. The CDR3 loop spans 16 amino acids. From germline, CDR1 is LGHNA and CDR2 YNFKEQ. The CDR3 DNA sequence: TGTGCCAGCAGCCAGATCGACGGCGGGAGTGGCACTGAAGCTTTCTTT. Amino acid sequence: CASSQIDGGSGTEAFF.

The chain combines TRBV6-5 with TRBJ1-4, with 7 bases aligning to TRBD1. The J segment lost 8 bases and the V segment lost 6 bases, leaving 9 bases of the junction unmatched. Germline lookup yields CDR1 MNHEY and CDR2 SVGAGI. The CDR3 consists of 14 residues. CDR3 in DNA: TGTGCCAGCAGACCTGACAGGGTTGGAGAAAAACTGTTTTTT. It translates to CASRPDRVGEKLFF.

Only one count was recorded for this clone. The V gene is TRBV3-1 (or the pseudogene TRBV3-2), the J gene TRBJ1-1; no reliable D call. Per the germline V gene, CDR1 is LGHDT and CDR2 is YNNKEL (reference sequence). The CDR3 totals 14 residues. V shed 7 bases and J shed 0 bases, with 12 bases lying between them. The CDR3 protein is CASTLTRLNTEAFF. DNA of the CDR3: TGTGCCAGCACCTTGACAAGACTGAACACTGAAGCTTTCTTT.

V usage is TRBV23-1 and J usage is TRBJ2-6; TRBD1 might be the D (5 bases). TRBV23-1 is identified as an open reading frame with a role that is uncertain. Trimming pared 1 base from V and 3 bases from J, leaving 28 bases between. This CDR3 region has 22 residues. The CDR3 coding sequence is TGCGCCAGCAGTCAATACCCGATGGGGCAGGGTCCTAGTATGGGTGGGGCCAACGTCCTGACTTTC. Amino acids: CASSQYPMGQGPSMGGANVLTF.

This clone was detected only a few times. The rearrangement links TRBV18 to TRBJ2-3, with 11 bases lining up with TRBD1. Germline V gene data show CDR1 as KGHSH and CDR2 as LQKENI. This CDR3 has 16 amino acids. Germline trimming cut 8 bases from V and 2 bases from J; bases unmatched to any gene: 9. CDR3 coding DNA: TGTGCCAGCACCAGGGACAGGGGGTCCCACACAGATACGCAGTATTTT. Translated, it gives CASTRDRGSHTDTQYF.

The V and J genes are TRBV19 and TRBJ2-1, with D possibly matching TRBD2 (7 bases). Germline V lookup: CDR1 LNHDA, CDR2 SQIVND (reference sequence). The V end was cut by 3 bases, the J end by 3 bases, with 15 bases between. This CDR3 has 16 amino acids. CDR3 residues: CASSIKGGYIYNEQFF. The DNA for the CDR3 is TGTGCCAGTAGTATTAAGGGGGGGTATATCTACAATGAGCAGTTCTTC.

CDR3 sequence: CASSAPGGMNTEAFF. CDR3 nucleotide sequence: TGTGCCAGCAGCGCCCCGGGGGGGATGAACACTGAAGCTTTCTTT. The gene calls are TRBV9 and TRBJ1-1; possibly TRBD1 for D (5 bases). V lost 3 bases, J lost 0 bases, and 12 bases lay in between. The CDR3 spans 15 residues. Germline V gene sequence: CDR1 SGDLS, CDR2 YYNGEE.

V gene TRBV24-1 combines with J gene TRBJ1-2; D gene unclear. Germline CDR1 KGHDR, CDR2 SFDVKD. Trimming removed 5 bases from V and 1 base from J, with 10 bases in between. CDR3 length: 14 amino acids. The CDR3 DNA reads TGTGCCACCAGTGGTGACACCAATAACTATGGCTACACCTTC. It translates to CATSGDTNNYGYTF.

V is TRBV5-1 and J is TRBJ2-5; 8 bases map to TRBD1. This CDR3 has 13 residues. The trim removed 7 bases at V and 4 bases at J, leaving 6 bases unmatched. The germline gives CDR1 SGHRS, CDR2 YFSETQ. In DNA, the CDR3 is TGCGCCAGCTCAACAGGGGGTGGAGAGACCCAGTACTTC. It codes for CASSTGGGETQYF.

This clone has only one observation. The chain combines TRBV6-6 with TRBJ1-5; 7 bases are a match to TRBD1. Germline-derived CDR1 and CDR2 are MNHNY and SVGAGI (reference sequence). V was clipped by 0 bases and J by 7 bases; unmatched bases: 6. The CDR3 is made up of 15 amino acids. The CDR3 DNA reads as TGTGCCAGCAGTTACTCCGAGACAGGGTCACAGCCCCAGCATTTT. Translation: CASSYSETGSQPQHF.

The genes are TRBV28 and TRBJ1-1; D is perhaps TRBD1 (5 bases). The V end lost 5 bases, the J end lost 2 bases, and 12 bases lay between the germline ends. The CDR3 is 14 residues long. Germline lookup yields CDR1 MDHEN and CDR2 SYDVKM. The CDR3 DNA reads TGTGCCAGCAGTCCGACAGACGGCAACACTGAAGCTTTCTTT. It translates to CASSPTDGNTEAFF.

The chain joins TRBV28 to TRBJ1-2; D not resolved. The length of the CDR3 is 16 residues. V lost 5 bases and J lost 7, with 23 bases in between. Per germline, CDR1 MDHEN and CDR2 SYDVKM. The CDR3 loop is CASSRLTSAPGGGYTF. For the CDR3, the DNA is TGTGCCAGCAGTCGACTTACATCCGCCCCGGGAGGTGGCTACACCTTC.